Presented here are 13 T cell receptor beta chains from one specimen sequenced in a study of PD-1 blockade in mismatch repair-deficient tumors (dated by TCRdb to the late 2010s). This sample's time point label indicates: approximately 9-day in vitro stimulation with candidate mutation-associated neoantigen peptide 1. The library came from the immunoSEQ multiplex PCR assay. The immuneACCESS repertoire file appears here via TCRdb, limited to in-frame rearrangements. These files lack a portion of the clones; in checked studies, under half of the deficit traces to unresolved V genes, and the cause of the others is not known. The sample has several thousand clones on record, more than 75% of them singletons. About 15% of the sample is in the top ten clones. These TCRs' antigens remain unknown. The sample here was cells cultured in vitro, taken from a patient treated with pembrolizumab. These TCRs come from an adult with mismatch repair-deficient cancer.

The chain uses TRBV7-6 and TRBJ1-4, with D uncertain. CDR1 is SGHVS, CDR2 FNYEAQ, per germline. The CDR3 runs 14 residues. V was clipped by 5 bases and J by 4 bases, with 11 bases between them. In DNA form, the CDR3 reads TGTGCCAGCAGCCTGTCGGCCCTTAATGAAAAACTGTTTTTT. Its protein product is CASSLSALNEKLFF.

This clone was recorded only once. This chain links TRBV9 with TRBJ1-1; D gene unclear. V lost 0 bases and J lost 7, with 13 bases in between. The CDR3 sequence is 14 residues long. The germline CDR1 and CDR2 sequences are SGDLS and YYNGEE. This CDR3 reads CASSVADGAGEAFF. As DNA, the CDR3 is TGTGCCAGCAGCGTAGCCGACGGCGCAGGTGAAGCTTTCTTT.

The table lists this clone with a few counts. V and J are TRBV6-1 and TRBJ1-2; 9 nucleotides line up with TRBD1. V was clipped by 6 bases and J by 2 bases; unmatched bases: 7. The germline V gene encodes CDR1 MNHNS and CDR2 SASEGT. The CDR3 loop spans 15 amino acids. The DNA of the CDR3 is TGTGCCAGCAGGATAAGGGACAGGGAAAACTATGGCTACACCTTC. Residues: CASRIRDRENYGYTF.

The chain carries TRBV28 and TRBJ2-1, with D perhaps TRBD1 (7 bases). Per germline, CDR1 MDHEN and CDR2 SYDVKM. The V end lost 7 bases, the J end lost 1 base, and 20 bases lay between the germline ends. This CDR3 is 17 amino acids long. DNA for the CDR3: TGTGCCAGCACATCTGCGGGGACAGAGCTTTCCTACAATGAGCAGTTCTTC. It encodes CASTSAGTELSYNEQFF.

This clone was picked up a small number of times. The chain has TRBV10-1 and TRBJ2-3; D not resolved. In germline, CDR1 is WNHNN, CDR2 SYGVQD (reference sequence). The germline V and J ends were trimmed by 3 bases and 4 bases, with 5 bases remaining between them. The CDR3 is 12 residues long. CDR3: CASSDGSDTQYF. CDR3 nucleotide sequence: TGCGCCAGCAGTGACGGGTCAGATACGCAGTATTTT.

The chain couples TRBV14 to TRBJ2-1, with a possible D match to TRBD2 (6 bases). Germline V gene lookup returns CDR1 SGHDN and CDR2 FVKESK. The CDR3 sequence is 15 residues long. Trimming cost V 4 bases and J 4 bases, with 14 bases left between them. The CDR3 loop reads CASSLIMGGYNEQFF. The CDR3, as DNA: TGTGCCAGCAGCCTAATAATGGGGGGATACAATGAGCAGTTCTTC. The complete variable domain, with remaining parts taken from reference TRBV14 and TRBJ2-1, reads EAGVTQFPSHSVIEKGQTVTLRCDPISGHDNLYWYRRVMGKEIKFLLHFVKESKQDESGMPNNRFLAERTGGTYSTLKVQPAELEDSGVYFCASSLIMGGYNEQFFGPGTRLTVL.

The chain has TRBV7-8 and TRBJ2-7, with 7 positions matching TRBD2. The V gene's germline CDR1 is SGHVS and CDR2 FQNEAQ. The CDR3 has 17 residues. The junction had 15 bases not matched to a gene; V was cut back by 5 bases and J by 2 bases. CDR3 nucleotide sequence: TGTGCCAGCAGCGGTCGATTAGCGGGCGAAACCCCCTACGAGCAGTACTTC. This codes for CASSGRLAGETPYEQYF.

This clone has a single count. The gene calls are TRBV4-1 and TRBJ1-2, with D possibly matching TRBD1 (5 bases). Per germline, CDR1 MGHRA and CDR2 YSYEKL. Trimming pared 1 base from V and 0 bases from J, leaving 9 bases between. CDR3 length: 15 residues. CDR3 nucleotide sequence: TGCGCCAGCAGCCAAGTGGGGGGTTCTAACTATGGCTACACCTTC. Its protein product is CASSQVGGSNYGYTF.

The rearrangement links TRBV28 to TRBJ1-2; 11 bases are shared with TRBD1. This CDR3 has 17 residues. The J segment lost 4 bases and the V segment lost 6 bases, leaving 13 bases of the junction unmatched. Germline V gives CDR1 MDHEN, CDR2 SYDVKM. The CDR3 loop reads CASRVSEGQGGSYGYTF. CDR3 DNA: TGTGCCAGCAGAGTCAGCGAGGGACAGGGGGGTAGCTATGGCTACACCTTC.

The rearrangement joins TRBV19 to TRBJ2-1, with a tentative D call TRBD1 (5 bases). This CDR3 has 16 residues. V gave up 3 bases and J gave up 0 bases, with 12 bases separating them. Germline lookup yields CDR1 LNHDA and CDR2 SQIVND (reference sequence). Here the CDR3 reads CASSIPGASSYNEQFF. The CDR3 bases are TGTGCCAGTAGTATCCCTGGGGCGAGCTCCTACAATGAGCAGTTCTTC.

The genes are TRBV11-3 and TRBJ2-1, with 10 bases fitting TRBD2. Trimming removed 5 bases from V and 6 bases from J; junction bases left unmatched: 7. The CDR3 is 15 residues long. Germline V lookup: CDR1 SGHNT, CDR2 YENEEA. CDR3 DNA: TGTGCCAGCAGCCCCCGGCTAGCGGGAGTCAATGAGCAGTTCTTC. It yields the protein CASSPRLAGVNEQFF.

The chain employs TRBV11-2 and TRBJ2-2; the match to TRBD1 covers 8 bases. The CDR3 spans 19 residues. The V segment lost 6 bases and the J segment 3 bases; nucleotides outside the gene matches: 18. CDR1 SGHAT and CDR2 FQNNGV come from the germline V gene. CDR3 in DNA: TGTGCCAGCAGACCCATTCCTCGCCGACAGGGGATTTACACCGGGGAGCTGTTTTTT. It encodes CASRPIPRRQGIYTGELFF.

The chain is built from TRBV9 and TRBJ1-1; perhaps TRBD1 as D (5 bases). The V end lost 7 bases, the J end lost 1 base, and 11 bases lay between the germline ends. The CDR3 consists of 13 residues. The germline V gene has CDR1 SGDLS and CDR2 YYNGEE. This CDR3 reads CASAGGSNTEAFF. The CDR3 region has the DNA TGTGCCAGCGCCGGGGGGTCGAACACTGAAGCTTTCTTT.